A selection of T cell receptor beta chains follows, all from one sample in a study of T cell changes during pregnancy in multiple sclerosis. Data came from immunoSEQ multiplex PCR; TCRdb stores just in-frame clones and leaves some out. The data contain tens of thousands of clones, 75% to 95% of them singletons. The specimen was CD4+ T cells from peripheral blood mononuclear cells, collected in the second trimester of pregnancy. These receptors all stem from a female donor with multiple sclerosis, enrolled in a pregnancy study. CDR3s include the opening cysteine and the closing phenylalanine or tryptophan. D genes are given only for firm matches. Expanded clones get a size class; other rows say once, few or many, or leave the size out.

size,D,J,V,DNA,CDR3
NA,NA,TRBJ2-7,TRBV11-3,TGTGCCAGCAGCTCCCCGGACAGTATGACCTACGAGCAGTACTTC,CASSSPDSMTYEQYF
few,TRBD1,TRBJ1-5,TRBV7-2,TGTGCCAGCAGAGGGGGCAGTCATCAGCCCCAGCATTTT,CASRGGSHQPQHF
NA,NA,TRBJ1-1,TRBV23-1,TGCGCCAGCAGTCTTGACAATCGAATCAAGCAGGGTTCTCCGAACACTGAAGCTTTCTTT,CASSLDNRIKQGSPNTEAFF
NA,NA,TRBJ1-3,TRBV7-9,TGTGCCAGCAGCGCGCCTCTCGGGGTCTCTGGAAACACCATATATTTT,CASSAPLGVSGNTIYF
once,TRBD2,TRBJ2-1,TRBV30,TGTGCCTGGAGCGGCGGGAGGACCCAGTTCTTC,CAWSGGRTQFF
once,TRBD1,TRBJ1-6,TRBV9,TGTGCCAGCAGCGCCCGGACAGGGACTAATTCACCCCTCCACTTT,CASSARTGTNSPLHF
NA,TRBD1,TRBJ2-5,TRBV6-5,TGTGCCAGCAGTAAGACAGGGGATCCACAAGAGACCCAGTACTTC,CASSKTGDPQETQYF
NA,TRBD1,TRBJ1-6,TRBV30,TGTGCCTCCTCTGGACAGGGTATGTCCTATAATTCACCCCTCCACTTT,CASSGQGMSYNSPLHF
NA,NA,TRBJ2-7,TRBV28,TGTGCCAGCAATGAAAGGGGGTCAGGGGGGTACGAGCAGTACTTC,CASNERGSGGYEQYF
NA,NA,TRBJ2-6,TRBV18,TGTGCCAGCTCACCAGAAAAGAGCATAAACGTCCTGACTTTC,CASSPEKSINVLTF
NA,NA,TRBJ2-6,TRBV5-4,TGTGCCAGCAGCCCAACTAGTACGGGGGCCAACGTCCTGACTTTC,CASSPTSTGANVLTF
NA,NA,TRBJ2-2,TRBV7-3,TGTGCCAGCAGCCGCCGCCCGGGGGTAGCGACAGATAAGAACACCGGGGAGCTGTTTTTT,CASSRRPGVATDKNTGELFF
NA,NA,TRBJ1-4,TRBV7-9,TGTGCCAGCAGCTTAGGGTCGGAAGTGGGCGAAAAACTGTTTTTT,CASSLGSEVGEKLFF
NA,NA,TRBJ2-7,TRBV6-1,TGTGCCAGCCAGCGGACCTACGAGCAGTACTTC,CASQRTYEQYF
NA,NA,TRBJ2-7,TRBV11-3,TGTGCCAGCAGCTTAGATCTTTACGAGCAGTACTTC,CASSLDLYEQYF
NA,NA,TRBJ1-4,TRBV5-1,TGCGCCAGCAGCCCAGGAGGACGGGATTATAATGAAAAACTGTTTTTT,CASSPGGRDYNEKLFF
few,TRBD2,TRBJ2-5,TRBV5-4,TGTGCCAGCAGCCCGCCGAGCGGGAGAATAGGAGAGACCCAGTACTTC,CASSPPSGRIGETQYF
NA,TRBD2,TRBJ2-2,TRBV19,TGTGCCAGTAGTATGCTAGCGGGGGGGCCGGTAACCGGGGAGCTGTTTTTT,CASSMLAGGPVTGELFF
NA,TRBD1,TRBJ1-1,TRBV7-2,TGTGCCAGCAGCTTAGGGGACAGTTACACTGAAGCTTTCTTT,CASSLGDSYTEAFF
NA,NA,TRBJ2-2,TRBV2,TGTGCCAGCAGTGAAGCGGGGCACACCGGGGAGCTGTTTTTT,CASSEAGHTGELFF
NA,NA,TRBJ1-6,TRBV7-9,TGTGCCAGCAGCTCTGGCCCCGGGTCACCCCTCCACTTT,CASSSGPGSPLHF
NA,TRBD2,TRBJ2-1,TRBV5-4,TGTGCCAGCAGCTTGGTGGGACTAGCGTTTTACAATGAGCAGTTCTTC,CASSLVGLAFYNEQFF
NA,NA,TRBJ1-1,TRBV7-9,TGTGCCAGCAGCTTAGAGCGGGGAGGGAGCGCTACTGAAGCTTTCTTT,CASSLERGGSATEAFF
NA,TRBD2,TRBJ2-1,TRBV9,TGTGCCAGCAGCGTAGAAACTAGCGGGGATGAGCAGTTCTTC,CASSVETSGDEQFF
NA,TRBD1,TRBJ2-3,TRBV7-9,TGTGCCAGCAGCGACCGGGACAGGGAGCGCACAGATACGCAGTATTTT,CASSDRDRERTDTQYF
NA,NA,TRBJ2-7,TRBV7-9,TGTGCCAGCAGCCTGCGTCCCGGGACATTCGAGCAGTACTTC,CASSLRPGTFEQYF
NA,TRBD2,TRBJ2-3,TRBV30,TGTGCCTGGATGCGCCCAAAAGTAGCGGGAGTGTTTGGTACGCAGTATTTT,CAWMRPKVAGVFGTQYF
NA,TRBD1,TRBJ2-7,TRBV5-1,TGCGCCAGCAGCCTCCGGGACAGGAGCTCCTACGAGCAGTACTTC,CASSLRDRSSYEQYF
NA,NA,TRBJ2-7,TRBV11-1,TGTGCCAGCAGCCCGGGGGGCAGCTCCTACGAGCAGTACTTC,CASSPGGSSYEQYF
NA,TRBD1,TRBJ2-5,TRBV6-5,TGTGCCAGCAGTCTAGACAGGGGTAGCGCCCAGTACTTC,CASSLDRGSAQYF
NA,NA,TRBJ2-1,TRBV19,TGTGCCAGTAGTATGGGGACACACTCCTACAATGAGCAGTTCTTC,CASSMGTHSYNEQFF
once,NA,TRBJ1-5,TRBV10-3,TGTGCCATCAGTGGGTCAGGAGATCAGCCCCAGCATTTT,CAISGSGDQPQHF
NA,NA,TRBJ1-2,TRBV28,TGTGCCAGCAGTCCCCCCCAGGCTACCTATGGTCGCTACACCTTC,CASSPPQATYGRYTF
NA,NA,TRBJ2-5,TRBV20-1,TGCAGTGCGCGGTCGGAGGAGACCCAGTACTTC,CSARSEETQYF
NA,NA,TRBJ1-2,TRBV28,TGTGCCAGCCGCGGGGGGCTAAGTAACTATGGCTACACCTTC,CASRGGLSNYGYTF
NA,TRBD1,TRBJ1-2,TRBV6-1,TGTGCCAGCAGTGAAGAGTTGGGACAGTACTACTACACCTTC,CASSEELGQYYYTF
NA,TRBD1,TRBJ1-4,TRBV27,TGTGCCAGCAGCCAGTACGGGACAGGGAATGAAAAACTGTTTTTT,CASSQYGTGNEKLFF
NA,NA,TRBJ2-7,TRBV18,TGTGCCAGCTCACGAGACAGGAACTACGAGCAGTACTTC,CASSRDRNYEQYF
few,NA,TRBJ1-6,TRBV7-9,TGTGCCAGCACTAGAGGGGAGGGTCTGGAATCACCCCTCCACTTT,CASTRGEGLESPLHF
few,NA,TRBJ2-7,TRBV18,TGTGCCAGCTCAGGGACAAACTACGAGCAGTACTTC,CASSGTNYEQYF
NA,NA,TRBJ1-1,TRBV11-2,TGTGCCAGCAGCTTAATCCAGGGCTCTGAAGCTTTCTTT,CASSLIQGSEAFF
NA,NA,TRBJ1-1,TRBV6-4,TGTGCCAGCAGTGACTCGAGCTCGGCAGGAAACACTGAAGCTTTCTTT,CASSDSSSAGNTEAFF
NA,NA,TRBJ1-2,TRBV6-5,TGTGCCAGCACCTTCGACGGGAACTATGGCTACACCTTC,CASTFDGNYGYTF
once,NA,TRBJ1-1,TRBV5-1,TGCGCCAGCAGCTTGGGAGGAACTCGATCGAACACTGAAGCTTTCTTT,CASSLGGTRSNTEAFF
NA,TRBD2,TRBJ2-7,TRBV30,TGTGCCTGGAGTGTTCGGACTAGCGGGGGGTCCCACGAGCAGTACTTC,CAWSVRTSGGSHEQYF
NA,NA,TRBJ2-1,TRBV21-1,TGTGCCAGCAGCAAAGGAGACCCCGGGACTAGGTCGAATGAGCAGTTCTTC,CASSKGDPGTRSNEQFF
NA,NA,TRBJ1-1,TRBV5-5,TGTGCCAGCAGCTTGCTGCTCAGGATTTACACTGAAGCTTTCTTT,CASSLLLRIYTEAFF
NA,TRBD1,TRBJ1-1,TRBV18,TGTGCCAGCTCGCCTAGACAGGGAGAAGCTTTCTTT,CASSPRQGEAFF
NA,NA,TRBJ2-7,TRBV19,TGTGCCAGTAGTTCCTCCCCGGCCCGGGGATACGAGCAGTACTTC,CASSSSPARGYEQYF
NA,TRBD2,TRBJ2-7,TRBV5-5,TGTGCCAGCGGCCCGACTAGCGGGGGCCTCGAGCAGTACTTC,CASGPTSGGLEQYF
NA,TRBD1,TRBJ2-1,TRBV29-1,TGCAGCGTTGCGACAGGGGATGAGCAGTTCTTC,CSVATGDEQFF
NA,NA,TRBJ1-3,TRBV11-2,TGTGCCAGCAGCCTCTATTCCCAGGGGGGAAACACCATATATTTT,CASSLYSQGGNTIYF
once,NA,TRBJ2-2,TRBV7-9,TGTGCCAGCAGCTTAGCGACATGGGGGGAGCTGTTTTTT,CASSLATWGELFF
few,NA,TRBJ2-7,TRBV29-1,TGCAGCGTTGGCGTGACCTACGAGCAGTACTTC,CSVGVTYEQYF
NA,NA,TRBJ2-5,TRBV7-6,TGTGCCAGCAGCCCACAGGGTACCGGGTCCCAGTACTTC,CASSPQGTGSQYF
NA,TRBD2,TRBJ2-1,TRBV6-5,TGTGCCAGCAGTGGTAGCGGGGGCTACAATGAGCAGTTCTTC,CASSGSGGYNEQFF
NA,NA,TRBJ1-5,TRBV5-5,TGTGCCAGCAGCTCAAATGTGGGGGGGGCGAGCAATCAGCCCCAGCATTTT,CASSSNVGGASNQPQHF